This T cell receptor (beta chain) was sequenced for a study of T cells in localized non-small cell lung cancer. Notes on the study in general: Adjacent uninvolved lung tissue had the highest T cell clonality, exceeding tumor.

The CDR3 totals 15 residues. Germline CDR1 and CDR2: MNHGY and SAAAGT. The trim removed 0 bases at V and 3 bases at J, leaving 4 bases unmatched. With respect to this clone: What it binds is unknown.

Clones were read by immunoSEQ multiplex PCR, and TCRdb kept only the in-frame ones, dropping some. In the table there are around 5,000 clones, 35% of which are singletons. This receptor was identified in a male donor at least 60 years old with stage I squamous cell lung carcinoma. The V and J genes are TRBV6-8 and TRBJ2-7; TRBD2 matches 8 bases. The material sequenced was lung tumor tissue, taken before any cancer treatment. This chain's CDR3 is CASSYSSLAGYEQYF. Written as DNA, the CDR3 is TGTGCCAGCAGTTACTCGAGTCTAGCGGGCTACGAGCAGTACTTC.